Listed below are T cell receptor beta chains from one sample, sequenced in a study of PD-1 blockade in mismatch repair-deficient tumors. Only in-frame clones appear in the TCRdb table, and some are missing; sequencing was by immunoSEQ multiplex PCR. The sample carries about 68,000 clones, almost 80% recorded once. Material: peripheral blood, obtained 2 weeks after starting pembrolizumab. All receptors come from an adult with mismatch repair-deficient cancer. Each CDR3 is given with its conserved first and last residue. A D gene is named only where the DNA matches it firmly. A row's size may be missing; if present it is once, few, many or a size class.

>TRBV11-2|.|TRBJ2-5|TRBD2
TGTGCCAGCAGCTTACGCGGGAGGGAAGAGACCCAGTACTTC
CASSLRGREETQYF
>TRBV2|.|TRBJ2-3|TRBD1
TGTGCCAGCAGTATGACAGGGGAAGATACGCAGTATTTT
CASSMTGEDTQYF
>TRBV6-6|.|TRBJ1-1|.
TGTGCCAGCAGGATGGGTGAAGTGAACACTGAAGCTTTCTTT
CASRMGEVNTEAFF
>TRBV5-6|.|TRBJ2-1|TRBD1
TGTGCCAGCAGCTTCACGAGGGGGCCCTACAATGAGCAGTTCTTC
CASSFTRGPYNEQFF
>TRBV5-1|.|TRBJ2-1|.
TGCGCCAGCAGCTTGGCTCTCAACAATGAGCAGTTCTTC
CASSLALNNEQFF
>TRBV9|.|TRBJ2-1|TRBD2
TGTGCCAGCAGCGTAGCTGGAACGGGAGGGTACAATGAGCAGTTCTTC
CASSVAGTGGYNEQFF
>TRBV27|.|TRBJ2-1|.
TGTGCCAGCAGTTTGGGGACTTTCTACAATGAGCAGTTCTTC
CASSLGTFYNEQFF
>TRBV6-1|few|TRBJ1-5|TRBD1
TGTGCCAGCAAGGGGGCGTCGGGTCAGCCCCAGCATTTT
CASKGASGQPQHF
>TRBV4-2|few|TRBJ2-7|TRBD2
TGTGCCAGCAGCCAAGATCTCTGGACTAGCGTATTATCCTACGAGCAGTACTTC
CASSQDLWTSVLSYEQYF
>TRBV7-9|.|TRBJ1-4|.
TGTGCCAGCGGCCTGGGGGATACAACTAATGAAAAACTGTTTTTT
CASGLGDTTNEKLFF
>TRBV7-9|few|TRBJ1-2|TRBD1
TGTGCCAGCAGCTTAAACAGGGGGCCTAACTATGGCTACACCTTC
CASSLNRGPNYGYTF
>TRBV11-2|.|TRBJ1-4|.
TGTGCCAGCAGCTTAGTCGGCCAAAAACTGTTTTTT
CASSLVGQKLFF
>TRBV15|.|TRBJ2-3|TRBD2
TGTGCCACCAGCAGAGCCAGCGGGGCTAGCACAGATACGCAGTATTTT
CATSRASGASTDTQYF
>TRBV11-2|.|TRBJ1-1|.
TGTGCCAGCAGCTTAGATTCGGCAAGCACTGAAGCTTTCTTT
CASSLDSASTEAFF
>TRBV18|.|TRBJ2-6|TRBD1
TGTGCCAGCTCACCAATTGGGACAGGAAGCTCTGGGGCCAACGTCCTGACTTTC
CASSPIGTGSSGANVLTF
>TRBV27|once|TRBJ2-2|.
TGTGCCAGCAGTTTTCTGGGGGCGAACACCGGGGAGCTGTTTTTT
CASSFLGANTGELFF
>TRBV7-3|.|TRBJ1-4|.
TGTGCCAGCAGCTCCCTAACGGACAAAGGGGCCCTCTTAGCTAATGAAAAACTGTTTTTT
CASSSLTDKGALLANEKLFF
>TRBV11-2|.|TRBJ2-2|TRBD1
TGTGCCAGCAGCTTGGGACAGGGCTACACCGGGGAGCTGTTTTTT
CASSLGQGYTGELFF
>TRBV11-2|.|TRBJ1-2|TRBD1
TGTGCCAGCAGCTTAGATACAGGGGGCTATGGCTACACCTTC
CASSLDTGGYGYTF
>TRBV5-1|.|TRBJ2-7|.
TGCGCCAGCAGCTTGGAAGTGGGGGCGAGTTACGAGCAGTACTTC
CASSLEVGASYEQYF
>TRBV4-3|.|TRBJ1-5|TRBD1
TGCGCCAGCAGCCGCACCCAGGGGGATCATCAGCCCCAGCATTTT
CASSRTQGDHQPQHF
>TRBV30|.|TRBJ1-5|.
TGTGCCTGGAGTCCGACCTCCCTTAGAAATCAGCCCCAGCATTTT
CAWSPTSLRNQPQHF
>TRBV30|.|TRBJ2-5|.
TGTGCCTGGGCGGGACGAATGGGAAGAGCGTCGAGGGGTCAAGAGACCCAGTACTTC
CAWAGRMGRASRGQETQYF
>TRBV25-1|.|TRBJ1-1|.
TGTGCCAGCAGTTACGGGAACACTGAAGCTTTCTTT
CASSYGNTEAFF
>TRBV2|once|TRBJ2-5|TRBD2
TGTGCCAGCAGTGGACCTGCTAGCGGAGGCGGGGAGACCCAGTACTTC
CASSGPASGGGETQYF
>TRBV29-1|few|TRBJ2-7|TRBD2
TGCAGCGCTACTCCAGGGACTAGTGAGTACGAGCAGTACTTC
CSATPGTSEYEQYF
>TRBV9|.|TRBJ2-1|.
TGTGCCAGCAGCGTAGTCGACGGGAGTGGCGATGAGCAGTTCTTC
CASSVVDGSGDEQFF
>TRBV5-8|few|TRBJ2-1|.
TGTGCCAGCAGCTTTGTTAGAATCAATGAGCAGTTCTTC
CASSFVRINEQFF
>TRBV7-6|.|TRBJ2-1|.
TGTGCCAGCAGCTTCTTCGGCTACAATGAGCAGTTCTTC
CASSFFGYNEQFF
>TRBV30|.|TRBJ2-5|TRBD2
TGTGCCTGGAGCAGAGCGGGAGGGCTCCAAGAGACCCAGTACTTC
CAWSRAGGLQETQYF
>TRBV7-9|.|TRBJ2-4|TRBD2
TGTGCCAGCAGCTGGGGGGGAACTCAGGCGGGGAACATTCAGTACTTC
CASSWGGTQAGNIQYF
>TRBV6-1|.|TRBJ1-5|.
TGTGCCAGCAGGACAGGAGGCGCGCCCCAGCATTTT
CASRTGGAPQHF
>TRBV7-7|once|TRBJ2-2|.
TGTGCTAGTCAGTCGAACACCGGGGAGCTGTTTTTT
CASQSNTGELFF
>TRBV7-3|.|TRBJ2-5|TRBD1
TGTGCCAGCAGCTCCGGGACAGGCCTCCAAGAGACCCAGTACTTC
CASSSGTGLQETQYF
>TRBV5-1|few|TRBJ2-4|.
TGCGCCAGCAGCATGGCCCCGAAAAACATTCAGTACTTC
CASSMAPKNIQYF
>TRBV5-1|.|TRBJ2-7|TRBD1
TGCGCCAGCAGCTACCTTTCGGGACAGTACGAGCAGTACTTC
CASSYLSGQYEQYF
>TRBV18|.|TRBJ2-7|.
TGTGCCAGCTCACCGGAAGGTGCTGAGCAGTACTTC
CASSPEGAEQYF
>TRBV11-2|once|TRBJ2-3|TRBD2
TGTGCCAGCAGCGGCCGGACTAGCGGGAGGGGTGCAGGAGATACGCAGTATTTT
CASSGRTSGRGAGDTQYF
>TRBV5-6|.|TRBJ2-3|.
TGTGCCAGCAGCTCAGATCGGGGCTTCACAGATACGCAGTATTTT
CASSSDRGFTDTQYF
>TRBV7-8|few|TRBJ1-2|TRBD1
TGTGCCAGCAGCTCCCGTATAACCGGGACAGGGATTGGCTACACCTTC
CASSSRITGTGIGYTF
>TRBV19|.|TRBJ2-7|.
TGTGCCAGTAGTACAGCAGGGCGGGACAAAGGATCCTACGAGCAGTACTTC
CASSTAGRDKGSYEQYF
>TRBV10-3|.|TRBJ1-5|TRBD1
TGTGCCATCAGCTTCGGGACAGGGGGCGGGCAGCCCCAGCATTTT
CAISFGTGGGQPQHF
>TRBV11-2|.|TRBJ1-1|.
TGTGCCAGCAACAAAATCGACGAGAAACTTTGGGACACTGAAGCTTTCTTT
CASNKIDEKLWDTEAFF
>TRBV15|.|TRBJ2-3|.
TGTGCCACCAGCAGAGATCTTGGGGGCCCCGGCACAGATACGCAGTATTTT
CATSRDLGGPGTDTQYF
>TRBV7-6|.|TRBJ1-2|.
TGTGCCAGCAGCGCCCAGGGGTCCTATGGCTACACCTTC
CASSAQGSYGYTF
>TRBV5-6|.|TRBJ2-1|.
TGTGCCAGCTGTGAGGGAGTTGGCAATGAGCAGTTCTTC
CASCEGVGNEQFF
>TRBV5-1|.|TRBJ1-2|.
TGCGCCAGCAGCTTATCTTACCTAAACTATGGCTACACCTTC
CASSLSYLNYGYTF
>TRBV7-7|.|TRBJ2-5|TRBD1
TGTGCTAGCAGCTTAGTCACGATTACATACAGGGGGTTGACGGAAGAGACCCAGTACTTC
CASSLVTITYRGLTEETQYF
>TRBV4-3|.|TRBJ2-1|.
TGCGCCAGCAGCCAAGCGCCTTACAATGAGCAGTTCTTC
CASSQAPYNEQFF
>TRBV2|few|TRBJ1-1|.
TGTGCCAGCAGCCCGACGGTGTGGGACACTGAAGCTTTCTTT
CASSPTVWDTEAFF
>TRBV5-1|.|TRBJ2-1|TRBD2
TGCGCCAGCAGTCTGGAGACTAGCGGGAGCAATGAGCAGTTCTTC
CASSLETSGSNEQFF
>TRBV7-6|.|TRBJ2-1|TRBD1
TGTGCCAGCAGCTTCGTACAGGGGGCTAAAGAGCAGTTCTTC
CASSFVQGAKEQFF
>TRBV6-1|.|TRBJ2-7|TRBD1
TGTGCCAGCAGTGACTGGACAGGGGTTTCCTACGAGCAGTACTTC
CASSDWTGVSYEQYF
>TRBV30|once|TRBJ1-1|.
TGTGCCTGGAGTGTAATTCAGGGATGGACCACTGAAGCTTTCTTT
CAWSVIQGWTTEAFF
>TRBV7-9|.|TRBJ2-5|.
TGTGCCAGCAGCCAGCAAGAGACCCAGTACTTC
CASSQQETQYF
>TRBV30|once|TRBJ2-1|TRBD2
TGTGCCTGGAGTGTAGGGCTAGCGGGAAATGAGCAGTTCTTC
CAWSVGLAGNEQFF